The rows below give T cell receptor beta chains drawn from one sample of a study of cytotoxic CD8 clonotypes in ibrutinib-treated CLL. TCRdb's table, derived via immunoSEQ multiplex PCR, lists solely in-frame clones and lacks some. The data hold about 140,000 clones, with approximately 77% observed a single time. The specimen comprised PBMCs, sampled after 12 months of ibrutinib treatment. The receptors here all came from a human donor with chronic lymphocytic leukemia. The conserved cysteine and the conserved F or W are not part of the CDR3 here. Fields, in order: V gene, CDR3 protein.

>TRBV18
ASSRSFGETYEQY
>TRBV10-2
AGASNYGYT
>TRBV19
ASRYGTQETQY
>TRBV18
ASSPMVTGELF
>TRBV6-5
ASSYGTGFGNGYT
>TRBV2
ASSEALGTSGAVLAKNIQY
>TRBV28
ASSFGSGNTIY
>TRBV5-1
ASSLGDPSTDTQY
>TRBV7-2
ASSRNGGFSYEQY
>TRBV28
ASSDRQGVTYEQY
>TRBV2
ASSESRQTPATNEKLF
>TRBV18
ASSIQGARQETQY
>TRBV11-2
ASSLELDPAETQY
>TRBV27
ASSLGRANEQY
>TRBV10-2
ASRQGGDTQY
>TRBV4-3
ASSQDPATERLQPQH
>TRBV6-5
ASSYRELAWGELF
>TRBV2
ASAFSGNTIY
>TRBV6-1
ASSEAYRGPESYT
>TRBV30
AWSVSGPETQY
>TRBV7-2
ASSQGGRAEAF
>TRBV5-1
ASSLGTGAQGYGYT
>TRBV6-4
ASSDRTSGRMGETQY
>TRBV11-2
ASSHSQGNQETQY
>TRBV7-2
ASSLVEGATIY
>TRBV27
ASSLSGSGRIYGYT
>TRBV7-9
ASSLGGSAGTEAF
>TRBV29-1
SVGIQGSGYT
>TRBV7-2
ASSLGGRTEAF
>TRBV5-4
ASSLGQGTPNEKLF
>TRBV18
ASSGTEEQF
>TRBV7-2
ASSKTPYRENYEQY
>TRBV2
ASSREPREETQY
>TRBV19
ASTLRGSDGTFTDTQY
>TRBV7-2
ASSLAYRAGANVLT
>TRBV28
ASSPTWTDTYEQF
>TRBV5-1
ASSFGAGYDEQY
>TRBV7-3
ASSLNGGPYEQY
>TRBV18
ASSPGLESTGELF
>TRBV2
ASSEGRGLLTDTQY
>TRBV5-1
ASSSSGGSGKNEQF
>TRBV5-6
ASSLSGVNTEAF
>TRBV10-3
AIRERAIY
>TRBV5-1
ASSSPGTDITEAF
>TRBV7-9
ASSGTATEAF
>TRBV7-3
ASSSGQDQPQH
>TRBV4-2
ASSQDWNNYGYT
>TRBV20-1
SARAAWGYT
>TRBV2
ASSAGGTNTGELF
>TRBV4-2
ASSPLGTSGGKADTQY
>TRBV30
AWSVGGNSYEQY